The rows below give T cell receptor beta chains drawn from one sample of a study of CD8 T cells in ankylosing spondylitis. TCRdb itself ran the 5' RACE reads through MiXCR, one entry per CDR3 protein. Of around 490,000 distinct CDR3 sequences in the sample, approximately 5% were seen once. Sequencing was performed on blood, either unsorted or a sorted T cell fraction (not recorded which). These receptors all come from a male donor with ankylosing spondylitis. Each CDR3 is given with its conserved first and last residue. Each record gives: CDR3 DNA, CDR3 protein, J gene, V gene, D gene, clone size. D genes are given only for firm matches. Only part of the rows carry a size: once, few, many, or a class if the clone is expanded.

CDR3nt: TGTGCCAGCAGTTTAAGGGCGGGAACGGGCAATGAGCAGTTCTTC; CDR3aa: CASSLRAGTGNEQFF; j_gene: TRBJ2-1; v_gene: TRBV6-2/TRBV6-3; d_gene: -; abundance: many
CDR3nt: TGTGCCAGCAGACTAGCGGGGGACCCCCTTTACAATGAGCAGTTCTTC; CDR3aa: CASRLAGDPLYNEQFF; j_gene: TRBJ2-1; v_gene: TRBV27; d_gene: TRBD2; abundance: -
CDR3nt: TGCAGTGCTTGCGACAGTCCACGGTACGAGCAGTACTTC; CDR3aa: CSACDSPRYEQYF; j_gene: TRBJ2-7; v_gene: TRBV20-1; d_gene: -; abundance: many
CDR3nt: TGTGCCAGCAGCTATGAGACAGGAGGTGGCTACACCTTC; CDR3aa: CASSYETGGGYTF; j_gene: TRBJ1-2; v_gene: TRBV7-9; d_gene: -; abundance: many
CDR3nt: TGCGCCAGCAGCTCAGGGACTAGCGTCCCAGATACGCAGTATTTT; CDR3aa: CASSSGTSVPDTQYF; j_gene: TRBJ2-3; v_gene: TRBV5-1; d_gene: TRBD2; abundance: many
CDR3nt: TGTGCCAGCAGCCTCTACAAGGGGTGGAAGACCCAGTACTTC; CDR3aa: CASSLYKGWKTQYF; j_gene: TRBJ2-5; v_gene: TRBV7-9; d_gene: -; abundance: few
CDR3nt: TGCGCCAGCAGCCTTGAGGCGGGGGGCCAAGAGACCCAGTACTTC; CDR3aa: CASSLEAGGQETQYF; j_gene: TRBJ2-5; v_gene: TRBV5-1; d_gene: TRBD2; abundance: many
CDR3nt: TGTGCCAGCAGCCCCCGGGGGGGTTTAGCCTATAATTCACCCCTCCACTTT; CDR3aa: CASSPRGGLAYNSPLHF; j_gene: TRBJ1-6; v_gene: TRBV7-8; d_gene: -; abundance: many
CDR3nt: TGTGCCACCAGGGACACTGCCTACGAGCAGTACTTC; CDR3aa: CATRDTAYEQYF; j_gene: TRBJ2-7; v_gene: TRBV6-6; d_gene: -; abundance: -
CDR3nt: TGTGCCAGCAGCTTCGGGGCGTCCGGCACAGATACGCAGTATTTT; CDR3aa: CASSFGASGTDTQYF; j_gene: TRBJ2-3; v_gene: TRBV7-9; d_gene: -; abundance: many
CDR3nt: TGCGCCAGCAGCCGCCACCGGGACCTTTCCTACGAGCAGTACTTC; CDR3aa: CASSRHRDLSYEQYF; j_gene: TRBJ2-7; v_gene: TRBV4-3; d_gene: -; abundance: many
CDR3nt: TGTGCCACCAGTGATCGACTCAGGGGGTCTGGGAGCTACAATGAGCAGTTCTTC; CDR3aa: CATSDRLRGSGSYNEQFF; j_gene: TRBJ2-1; v_gene: TRBV24-1; d_gene: TRBD1; abundance: many
CDR3nt: TGTGCCAGCGGACAGGGGATATTAAGGTTCTTC; CDR3aa: CASGQGILRFF; j_gene: TRBJ2-1; v_gene: TRBV9; d_gene: TRBD1; abundance: few
CDR3nt: TGCAGTGCTAGCCAGCCCCGGGGGGATGGCTACACCTTC; CDR3aa: CSASQPRGDGYTF; j_gene: TRBJ1-2; v_gene: TRBV20-1; d_gene: -; abundance: many
CDR3nt: TGCAGTGCTCCCCGGACTAAGGCCTCCTACGAGCAGTACTTC; CDR3aa: CSAPRTKASYEQYF; j_gene: TRBJ2-7; v_gene: TRBV20-1; d_gene: -; abundance: many
CDR3nt: TGTGCCAGCAGCTCCCTACCGGGACAGGGGACCTACAATGAGCAGTTCTTC; CDR3aa: CASSSLPGQGTYNEQFF; j_gene: TRBJ2-1; v_gene: TRBV7-2; d_gene: TRBD1; abundance: many
CDR3nt: TGTGCCAGCAGTTGGACGGGACCCAGCACAGATACGCAGTATTTT; CDR3aa: CASSWTGPSTDTQYF; j_gene: TRBJ2-3; v_gene: TRBV12-3/TRBV12-4; d_gene: -; abundance: many
CDR3nt: TGTGCCAGCAGCCGGGGGTATACGCAGTATTTT; CDR3aa: CASSRGYTQYF; j_gene: TRBJ2-3; v_gene: TRBV27; d_gene: -; abundance: many
CDR3nt: TGTGCCAGCTCAGCTGGACTTATCTACGAGCAGTACTTC; CDR3aa: CASSAGLIYEQYF; j_gene: TRBJ2-7; v_gene: TRBV18; d_gene: -; abundance: -
CDR3nt: TGCAGTGCTAGAGATGGACTAGCGGGAAGGCAGTTCTTC; CDR3aa: CSARDGLAGRQFF; j_gene: TRBJ2-1; v_gene: TRBV20-1; d_gene: TRBD2; abundance: many
CDR3nt: TGCAGCTATTCTAGGGGAGGTGCGTCGGAGCAGTTCTTC; CDR3aa: CSYSRGGASEQFF; j_gene: TRBJ2-1; v_gene: TRBV29-1; d_gene: -; abundance: many
CDR3nt: TGTGCCAGCAGCAAGGACACCTACTACGAGCAGTACTTC; CDR3aa: CASSKDTYYEQYF; j_gene: TRBJ2-7; v_gene: TRBV7-9; d_gene: -; abundance: many
CDR3nt: TGTGCCAGCAGTTCCCGGTGGGGTTACACTGAAGCTTTCTTT; CDR3aa: CASSSRWGYTEAFF; j_gene: TRBJ1-1; v_gene: TRBV11-2; d_gene: -; abundance: few
CDR3nt: TGTGCCAGCAGCTTCGCGGGACAGGGGTTTCAGCCCCAGCATTTT; CDR3aa: CASSFAGQGFQPQHF; j_gene: TRBJ1-5; v_gene: TRBV7-2; d_gene: TRBD1; abundance: many
CDR3nt: TGTGCCAGCAAATGGACAGGGACCGTACACGAGCAGTACTTC; CDR3aa: CASKWTGTVHEQYF; j_gene: TRBJ2-7; v_gene: TRBV27; d_gene: TRBD1; abundance: many
CDR3nt: TGCGCCAGCAGCCTGGACAGGGGCTATTTGAACACTGAAGCTTTCTTT; CDR3aa: CASSLDRGYLNTEAFF; j_gene: TRBJ1-1; v_gene: TRBV4-3; d_gene: TRBD1; abundance: many
CDR3nt: TGTGCCAGCATTGGCGGGACAGGGCGAGGCTACACCTTC; CDR3aa: CASIGGTGRGYTF; j_gene: TRBJ1-2; v_gene: TRBV7-9; d_gene: TRBD1; abundance: many
CDR3nt: TGCAGTGCTGAGGGACATAGATTCCAGCCCCAGCATTTT; CDR3aa: CSAEGHRFQPQHF; j_gene: TRBJ1-5; v_gene: TRBV20-1; d_gene: -; abundance: many
CDR3nt: TGTGCCAGCAGCCAATTACAGGGGATAAATGAAAAACTGTTTTTT; CDR3aa: CASSQLQGINEKLFF; j_gene: TRBJ1-4; v_gene: TRBV7-9; d_gene: TRBD1; abundance: many
CDR3nt: TGTGCCAGCACCGGTCAGAGGAACACTGAAGCTTTCTTT; CDR3aa: CASTGQRNTEAFF; j_gene: TRBJ1-1; v_gene: TRBV12-3/TRBV12-4; d_gene: -; abundance: many
CDR3nt: TGTGCCATCAGTGAGTCGGGAGAGAAAGCTTTCTTT; CDR3aa: CAISESGEKAFF; j_gene: TRBJ1-1; v_gene: TRBV10-3; d_gene: -; abundance: many
CDR3nt: TGTGCCAGCAGCCTAGGGGAGCAGTACTTC; CDR3aa: CASSLGEQYF; j_gene: TRBJ2-7; v_gene: TRBV7-2; d_gene: -; abundance: many
CDR3nt: TGTGCCATCAGTGAGTCGCCACAGGGGGCAGGTCAGCCCCAGCATTTT; CDR3aa: CAISESPQGAGQPQHF; j_gene: TRBJ1-5; v_gene: TRBV10-3; d_gene: TRBD1; abundance: many
CDR3nt: TGTGCCAGCACCGAGGGAACCACGAAGGGGGATAGCAATCAGCCCCAGCATTTT; CDR3aa: CASTEGTTKGDSNQPQHF; j_gene: TRBJ1-5; v_gene: TRBV2; d_gene: -; abundance: -
CDR3nt: TGCAGTGCTGGATGGAATGAAAAACTGTTTTTT; CDR3aa: CSAGWNEKLFF; j_gene: TRBJ1-4; v_gene: TRBV20-1; d_gene: -; abundance: many
CDR3nt: TGTGCCAGCAGTACCCGAAGGATCAGCGCAGATACGCAGTATTTT; CDR3aa: CASSTRRISADTQYF; j_gene: TRBJ2-3; v_gene: TRBV12-3/TRBV12-4; d_gene: -; abundance: many